The 13 T cell receptor beta chains below all came from one sample that was sequenced in a study of early T cells in non-severe SARS-CoV-2 infection. TCRdb called the 5' RACE reads again in MiXCR, with one record for every CDR3 protein. The sample lists tens of thousands of distinct CDR3 sequences, more than 5% occurring once. The sample comprised whole blood. These receptors were obtained from an adult who was a healthcare worker with PCR-confirmed SARS-CoV-2 infection or an uninfected control (not recorded which).

The genes are TRBV2 and TRBJ1-1; D unresolved. CDR3 length: 15 residues. The V gene's germline CDR1 is SNHLY and CDR2 FYNNEI. V shed 5 bases and J shed 8 bases, with 21 bases lying between them. This CDR3 is CASSRIGQASPEAFF. For the CDR3, the DNA is TGTGCCAGCAGTCGAATAGGCCAGGCTTCGCCCGAAGCTTTCTTT. Filled out from reference TRBV2 and TRBJ1-1, the complete variable domain reads EPEVTQTPSHQVTQMGQEVILRCVPISNHLYFYWYRQILGQKVEFLVSFYNNEISEKSEIFDDQFSVERPDGSNFTLKIRSTKLEDSAMYFCASSRIGQASPEAFFGQGTRLTVV.

This clonotype was seen repeatedly, ten times or more. This chain uses TRBV7-6 with TRBJ2-3, with 11 bases aligning to TRBD2. Germline V gives CDR1 SGHVS, CDR2 FNYEAQ. The V and J ends lost 5 bases and 1 base, in that order; junction bases with no gene match: 14. CDR3 size: 19 residues. Here the CDR3 reads CASSPLAGGPATRTDTQYF. As DNA, the CDR3 is TGTGCCAGCAGCCCCCTAGCGGGAGGTCCAGCCACACGCACAGATACGCAGTATTTT.

At least ten counts were recorded for this clonotype. The V gene is TRBV3-1, the J gene TRBJ2-7; tentatively, D is TRBD1 or TRBD2 (6 bases each). Trimming left V 3 bases short and J 2 bases short, with 11 bases between. CDR1 and CDR2 (germline): LGHDT, YNNKEL (reference sequence). The CDR3 extends over 14 amino acids. CDR3 protein: CASSQRDKTYEQYF. The DNA for the CDR3 is TGTGCCAGCAGCCAGCGGGACAAGACCTACGAGCAGTACTTC.

The chain employs TRBV20-1 and TRBJ2-7; perhaps TRBD1 as D (5 bases). CDR1 DFQATT and CDR2 SNEGSKA come from the germline V gene (reference sequence). The CDR3 covers 16 residues. Trimming stripped 3 bases from V and 2 bases from J, with 20 bases between. Here the CDR3 reads CSASERRQGRAYEQYF. Here the CDR3 DNA reads TGCAGTGCTAGCGAAAGAAGGCAGGGTAGAGCCTACGAGCAGTACTTC.

Only a few counts were recorded for this clonotype. The V call is TRBV2, the J call TRBJ2-2, with D perhaps matching TRBD1 (6 bases). The CDR3 contains 14 residues. With 7 bases removed from V and 8 bases from J, the gap between germline ends came to 17 bases. CDR1 is SNHLY and CDR2 is FYNNEI in the germline V gene. CDR3 DNA: TGTGCCAGCACCCGGGACAACGGAAGTGGGGAGCTGTTTTTT. Encoded protein: CASTRDNGSGELFF.

The V and J genes are TRBV7-6 and TRBJ1-3, with 7 bases identical to TRBD1. Germline V gives CDR1 SGHVS, CDR2 FNYEAQ. The ends lost 8 bases at V and 0 bases at J; junction bases unmatched: 1. CDR3 length: 13 residues. The CDR3 loop reads CASGQDSGNTIYF. CDR3 coding DNA: TGTGCCAGCGGACAGGACTCTGGAAACACCATATATTTT.

In its sample, this clonotype was seen a few times. The chain couples TRBV5-4 to TRBJ2-3; D call uncertain. The V end was cut by 2 bases, the J end by 5 bases, with 3 bases between. This CDR3 comprises 11 residues. Germline V gene lookup returns CDR1 SGHNT and CDR2 YYREEE (reference sequence). DNA of the CDR3: TGTGCCAGCAGCTTTATAGATACGCAGTATTTT. Translating it yields CASSFIDTQYF.

The rearrangement joins TRBV28 to TRBJ2-7; 8 bases line up with TRBD1. Germline lookup yields CDR1 MDHEN and CDR2 SYDVKM. The CDR3 runs 12 residues. Trimming removed 6 bases from V and 9 bases from J; junction bases left unmatched: 7. The CDR3 sequence is CASSRTGLVQYF. CDR3 DNA: TGTGCCAGCAGCCGGACAGGGTTGGTGCAGTACTTC.

This clonotype was observed many times. The V and J genes are TRBV25-1 and TRBJ2-7; D gene unclear. The V end lost 3 bases, the J end lost 6 bases, and 12 bases lay between the germline ends. CDR1 and CDR2 from the germline V gene are MGHDK and SYGVNS. This CDR3 is built from 13 residues. Written as DNA, the CDR3 is TGTGCCAGCAGTGAGGCCCGCTTCGGCGAGCAGTACTTC. Translation gives CASSEARFGEQYF.

This clonotype came up many times. The V gene is TRBV20-1, the J gene TRBJ2-7; 7 bases align to TRBD1. CDR3 size: 13 residues. CDR1 is DFQATT, CDR2 SNEGSKA, per germline (reference sequence). Trimming at V came to 5 bases and at J to 6 bases, leaving 10 bases not matched to a gene. Here the CDR3 DNA reads TGCAGTGCTCCCGACAGGGTGAGGGGCGAGCAGTACTTC. Its translation: CSAPDRVRGEQYF.

This clonotype has a count of ten or more. The chain combines TRBV11-2 with TRBJ2-3; D may be TRBD2 (6 bases). The V gene's germline CDR1 is SGHAT and CDR2 FQNNGV. V was trimmed by 5 bases and J by 4 bases, leaving 16 bases between them. The CDR3 sequence is 15 residues long. The CDR3 DNA follows: TGTGCCAGCAGCGTGCTAGGGACTCCGCCAGATACGCAGTATTTT. Translating gives CASSVLGTPPDTQYF. Variable domain in full (rest from reference TRBV11-2 and TRBJ2-3): EAGVAQSPRYKIIEKRQSVAFWCNPISGHATLYWYQQILGQGPKLLIQFQNNGVVDDSQLPKDRFSAERLKGVDSTLKIQPAKLEDSAVYLCASSVLGTPPDTQYFGPGTRLTVL.

The chain is built from TRBV6-6 and TRBJ1-2; D might be TRBD1 (6 bases). From germline, CDR1 is MNHNY and CDR2 SVGAGI (reference sequence). Trimming took off 6 bases at V and 8 bases at J, with 19 bases between the two ends. The CDR3 contains 14 residues. The CDR3 reads CASRSGGATDGYTF. The CDR3 DNA is TGTGCCAGCAGATCCGGGGGGGCCACGGACGGCTACACCTTC.

This clonotype was counted between two and nine times. V is TRBV6-2 or TRBV6-3 and J is TRBJ2-3, with 13 bases matching TRBD2. Germline CDR1 is MNHEY and CDR2 is SVGEGT. CDR3 length equals 14 residues. V lost 6 bases to trimming and J lost 6 bases; unmatched junction nucleotides: 3. CDR3 sequence reads: CASRLAGGLDTQYF. The CDR3 nucleotides are TGTGCCAGCAGACTAGCGGGAGGGCTTGATACGCAGTATTTT.